The 15 T cell receptor beta chains below were found in one sample sequenced in a study of cytomegalovirus exposure and HLA in healthy donors. Primers for the PCR totalled 60 Vbeta and 13 Jbeta. Clones were sequenced by immunoSEQ multiplex PCR, and TCRdb holds only the in-frame ones, with some missing. The sample holds 140,000 to 150,000 clones, 65% to 80% seen once. The source material was PBMCs. These receptors were collected from a male donor in good health and CMV-seronegative.

This clone came up a few times. The chain combines TRBV29-1 with TRBJ2-2; D is unclear. This CDR3 is 13 amino acids long. With 5 bases removed from V and 5 bases from J, the gap between germline ends came to 12 bases. CDR1 is SQVTM and CDR2 is ANQGSEA in the germline V gene. CDR3 protein: CSVSEKWTGELFF. CDR3 DNA sequence: TGCAGCGTTTCGGAGAAATGGACCGGGGAGCTGTTTTTT.

This chain links TRBV9 with TRBJ2-7, with a possible D match to TRBD2 (6 bases). Trimming shortened V by 3 bases and J by 0 bases, and 13 bases separated the two germline ends. CDR1 SGDLS and CDR2 YYNGEE come from the germline V gene. CDR3 size: 15 residues. CDR3 sequence reads: CASSAQAGISYEQYF. The CDR3 bases are TGTGCCAGCAGCGCCCAGGCGGGGATCTCCTACGAGCAGTACTTC.

The gene calls are TRBV14 and TRBJ2-3; D is ambiguous. The CDR3 is 13 residues long. The germline CDR1 and CDR2 sequences are SGHDN and FVKESK. V lost 4 bases, J lost 6 bases, and 11 bases lay in between. DNA for the CDR3: TGTGCCAGCAGCCCCCGACTCCTCGATACGCAGTATTTT. As protein: CASSPRLLDTQYF.

This clone came up a few times. The chain has TRBV7-2 and TRBJ1-3, with a possible D match to TRBD1 (6 bases). Germline V gene data show CDR1 as SGHTA and CDR2 as FQGNSA. The V end lost 5 bases, the J end lost 3 bases, and 14 bases lay between the germline ends. The CDR3 runs to 15 residues. Written as DNA, the CDR3 is TGTGCCAGCAGCCCGAACAGGGTACGTGGAAACACCATATATTTT. It encodes CASSPNRVRGNTIYF.

The J gene is TRBJ2-2, the V gene TRBV29-1; 8 bases match TRBD2. The CDR3 totals 14 residues. After removal of 1 base from V and 7 bases from J, the junction contained 5 bases not matched to a gene. Germline V CDR1 and CDR2: SQVTM, ANQGSEA. As DNA, the CDR3 is TGCAGCGTTGAAGGGCCCGGGACTAGCGGGGAGCTGTTTTTT. It is translated as CSVEGPGTSGELFF.

The chain employs TRBV5-4 and TRBJ2-5, with unresolved D. The CDR3 covers 16 residues. Per the germline V gene, CDR1 is SGHNT and CDR2 is YYREEE (reference sequence). V lost 0 bases and J 3 bases, leaving 15 bases between the germline ends. CDR3 region: CASSLEFAQPEETQYF. The DNA of the CDR3 is TGTGCCAGCAGCTTGGAGTTCGCCCAACCGGAAGAGACCCAGTACTTC.

This clone has a handful of counts. The chain carries TRBV11-2 and TRBJ2-2; 13 bases align to TRBD2. J was trimmed by 8 bases and V by 4 bases; bases with no gene match: 7. Germline V lookup: CDR1 SGHAT, CDR2 FQNNGV. The CDR3 loop spans 16 amino acids. DNA for the CDR3: TGTGCCAGCAGCTCAAGACTAGCGGGGGGCGGGGGGGAGCTGTTTTTT. This gives the protein CASSSRLAGGGGELFF.

The V gene is TRBV14, the J gene TRBJ2-1; 9 bases fit TRBD1. The CDR3 sequence is 15 residues long. CDR1 is SGHDN, CDR2 FVKESK, per germline. J was trimmed by 4 bases and V by 7 bases; bases with no gene match: 8. The CDR3 sequence: CASTTTGTGYNEQFF. The CDR3 DNA follows: TGTGCCAGCACCACGACCGGGACAGGGTACAATGAGCAGTTCTTC.

This chain connects TRBV7-9 to TRBJ2-7, with a possible D match to TRBD1 (5 bases). Trimming left V 7 bases short and J 3 bases short, with 7 bases between. Germline loops: CDR1 SEHNR, CDR2 FQNEAQ (reference sequence). CDR3 length: 11 residues. CDR3 sequence: CASMGRYEQYF. CDR3 DNA: TGTGCCAGCATGGGGCGCTACGAGCAGTACTTC.

The chain links TRBV6-6 to TRBJ1-1, with 11 nucleotides matching TRBD1. Germline assignment: CDR1 MNHNY and CDR2 SVGAGI (reference sequence). The CDR3 loop spans 14 amino acids. With V trimmed by 5 bases and J by 10 bases, 9 bases remained unmatched. CDR3 protein: CASSASGQGARAFF. The DNA for the CDR3 is TGTGCCAGCAGTGCTTCCGGACAGGGGGCGCGAGCTTTCTTT.

This clone was counted only a few times. This chain joins TRBV11-2 and TRBJ2-5; D possibly corresponds to TRBD2 (6 bases). Trimming removed 2 bases from V and 4 bases from J, with 11 bases in between. The CDR3 is made up of 14 amino acids. The germline CDR1 and CDR2 sequences are SGHAT and FQNNGV. The CDR3 loop is CASSLSVGGETQYF. The CDR3, as DNA: TGTGCCAGCAGCTTATCGGTGGGAGGAGAGACCCAGTACTTC.

This sequence joins TRBV11-2 and TRBJ1-1, with D unresolved. Germline loops: CDR1 SGHAT, CDR2 FQNNGV. This CDR3 has 14 residues. Trimming took 1 base from V and 4 from J, leaving 10 bases between them. In nucleotides, the CDR3 is TGTGCCAGCAGCTTAGCGAGGATAGGCACTGAAGCTTTCTTT. Amino acid sequence: CASSLARIGTEAFF.

This sequence joins TRBV14 and TRBJ2-2; possibly TRBD2 for D (5 bases). Germline CDR1 and CDR2: SGHDN and FVKESK. The ends were cut back, 1 base at V and 4 bases at J, with 10 bases in the middle. This CDR3 has 15 residues. The CDR3 DNA sequence: TGTGCCAGCAGCCAAGCGGGGATGCGCACCGGGGAGCTGTTTTTT. Residues: CASSQAGMRTGELFF.

This sequence joins TRBV25-1 and TRBJ2-1, with D maybe TRBD1 (6 bases). The CDR3 loop spans 14 amino acids. V was shortened by 6 bases and J by 3 bases, with 12 bases between the two germline ends. Germline V lookup: CDR1 MGHDK, CDR2 SYGVNS. In DNA form, the CDR3 reads TGTGCCAGCAGACCACAGGGAAACTACAATGAGCAGTTCTTC. Protein sequence: CASRPQGNYNEQFF.

The genes are TRBV4-1 and TRBJ2-7; D remains unclear. Germline V CDR1 and CDR2: MGHRA, YSYEKL. The V end lost 5 bases, the J end lost 3 bases, and 11 bases lay between the germline ends. The CDR3 sequence is 13 residues long. In nucleotides, the CDR3 is TGCGCCAGCAGCGTCGGTCAGGTCTACGAGCAGTACTTC. Residues: CASSVGQVYEQYF.